The subject of this entry is one T cell receptor (beta chain). The antigen it recognizes is unknown. Relative to the germline gene, one junction end is altered; a read error may explain this. The CDR3 sequence holds 15 residues, the cysteine and phenylalanine included. The kept DNA is CDR3 alone, 45 bases in frame from the first base. This specimen belongs to a study of blood T cells in healthy people across ages (dated by TCRdb to the mid-2010s). Some background on the complete study: Template switching captured roughly one uniquely barcoded TCR beta cDNA molecule per two T cells in model experiments. The study measured age-related changes in TCR beta repertoire diversity using deep sequencing normalized with unique cDNA molecular identifiers. The donors were divided into four age groups: young (average approximately 17 years), middle-aged (approximately 42), aged (approximately 62) and long-lived (around 87). To avoid experimental bias, donors of different ages were distributed randomly across sequencing lanes. Two additional independent replicas of 1 million unique cDNA reads from the same blood draw were analyzed for two donors (one aged 18 to 29 and one aged 80 or older). What the work shows at the level of the full study, not this receptor alone: Estimates of total diversity based on one million sequenced T cells were considered lower bounds and underestimates. Because donor CMV infection status was unknown, age-related changes in expanded clonotypes were potentially confounded. Observed TCR beta diversity per million T cells fell roughly linearly with age, and a significant reduction was already apparent by age roughly 40. The percentage of naive T cells measured by flow cytometry correlated strongly with observed TCR beta diversity. The long-lived group showed more naive CD4+ T cells, fewer expanded clones and increased TCR diversity than the aged group, suggesting age selection. Since profiling was done on bulk unsorted PBMCs, naive and antigen-experienced compartments could not be conclusively compared.

Library preparation used 5' RACE. TCRdb records Illumina HiSeq 2500 as the sequencer. A second PCR of about 6 to 12 cycles was run with a J-beta primer mix and a sample-barcoded 5' primer. Each TCR beta cDNA molecule received a unique molecular identifier from a template-switch 5' adaptor carrying 12 random nucleotides. Each sample yielded at least 3 million CDR3-containing paired-end reads. First-strand cDNA synthesis was performed from all RNA using the Mint cDNA synthesis kit, with priming by a TRBC-specific oligonucleotide. After uracil-DNA glycosylase treatment, a first 18-cycle PCR used universal primers M1SS and BC2_uni_R on all cDNA. Under the source paper's analysis protocol: For normalization, 1 million high-quality reads, each with a distinct molecular identifier, were randomly selected from each sample. Instead of being binned into consensus sequences, reads that shared molecular identifiers were thrown out. MiTCR, with a Q25 quality threshold and the strictest error-elimination algorithm, was used for CDR3 identification, clonotype clustering and error correction. A nonparametric unseen species model using Euler transformation provided a lower-bound estimate of total TCR beta diversity. TCRdb applied fastp at Q25 and MiXCR to the public reads, then kept only in-frame beta chains. Each CDR3 protein appears once, grouped with its most common genes and DNA. The V and J calls were not made by the authors but by TCRdb's processing. For this sample the table gives around 1,700,000 distinct CDR3 sequences, of which 28% were detected only once. The top ten clonotypes cover 7.7% of the sample.

Donors were a few dozen systemically healthy Caucasian individuals from Russia aged roughly 6 to 90 years. Approximately 9.3 milliliters of peripheral blood were drawn from each donor into EDTA-treated Vacutainer tubes. Ficoll-Paque density-gradient centrifugation was used to isolate PBMCs, with at least 6.5 million obtained per sample. Trizol reagent was used to extract total RNA from PBMCs, with at least 5.5 micrograms per sample. For every donor, flow cytometry on a PBMC aliquot measured the percentage of naive CD45RAhigh/CD27high T cells. The sequence came from a woman aged 25 to 39 in good health. Sequenced material: blood. The sequence links TRBV12-3 or TRBV12-4 to TRBJ1-2, with TRBD1 tentatively as D gene (5 bases match). The DNA reads as follows: TGTGCCGGCAGTTTAGGCCTGTCAGGGTTCTATGGCTACACCTTC. It encodes CAGSLGLSGFYGYTF.